The entry that follows covers one T cell receptor beta chain sequence. The entry originates in a study of blood T cell repertoires in COVID-19. As originally analysed: Using reference gene primer amplification, nucleated cell counts were estimated. TCRdb's table, derived via immunoSEQ multiplex PCR, lists solely in-frame clones and lacks some. D and trimming come from the DNA, and the V and J calls and clone size come from that table. The sample has tens of thousands of clones, roughly 87% seen once. This receptor was obtained from a middle-aged man with COVID-19, enrolled during active disease. The source material was peripheral blood.

CDR3 protein: CSASDSGGTGELFF. CDR3 nucleotide sequence: TGCAGTGCTAGTGATAGCGGGGGGACCGGGGAGCTGTTTTTT. The V call is TRBV20-1, the J call TRBJ2-2; TRBD2 matches at 10 bases. The germline V gene encodes CDR1 DFQATT and CDR2 SNEGSKA (reference sequence). V gave up 3 bases and J gave up 5 bases; unmatched junction bases: 3. The CDR3 is 14 amino acids.